These 10 T cell receptor beta chains came from one sample sequenced in a study of T cell responses to AZD1222 COVID-19 vaccine (dated by TCRdb to the early 2020s). Libraries were built with the immunoSEQ multiplex PCR assay. Drawn from immuneACCESS, this table holds only the in-frame rearrangements with V and J called that TCRdb kept. Clones are partly lost; checked studies trace under half to an unresolved V gene and leave the rest unexplained. For this sample the table gives around 150,000 clones, of which 80% to 95% were detected only once. About 2.5% of the sample is held by the ten biggest clonotypes. Per the publication, the time point label means: baseline before first vaccination. The sequenced sample was peripheral blood, obtained on day 0 of AZD1222 vaccination. The receptors originated from an adult in good health.

This clone was detected once. This chain connects TRBV5-4 to TRBJ2-1; no definite D call. The CDR3 is 17 residues long. V was pared by 0 bases and J by 0 bases, with 13 bases between. From germline, CDR1 is SGHNT and CDR2 YYREEE (reference sequence). The CDR3 region has the DNA TGTGCCAGCAGCTTGGGTCCGGGTACCACCTCCTACAATGAGCAGTTCTTC. Translation: CASSLGPGTTSYNEQFF.

This chain connects TRBV12-3 or TRBV12-4 to TRBJ2-1; weak D call: TRBD2 (5 bases). Trimming took 6 bases from V and 10 from J, leaving 10 bases between them. The CDR3 contains 11 residues. The DNA of the CDR3 is TGTGCCAGCAGCCCCGGCGGGGAGCAGTTCTTC. Translating gives CASSPGGEQFF.

The gene calls are TRBV18 and TRBJ1-1; maybe TRBD1 (5 bases). The CDR3 is made up of 13 amino acids. The V gene lost 3 bases and the J gene lost 1 base, with 6 bases spanning the gap. Looked up from germline, CDR1 is KGHSH and CDR2 is LQKENI. CDR3 bases: TGTGCCAGCTCACCGACAGAGAACACTGAAGCTTTCTTT. Translation: CASSPTENTEAFF.

V usage is TRBV5-1 and J usage is TRBJ1-1; D not resolved. The length of the CDR3 is 14 residues. Germline lookup yields CDR1 SGHRS and CDR2 YFSETQ. With 4 bases removed from V and 1 base from J, the gap between germline ends came to 11 bases. CDR3 nucleotides: TGCGCCAGCAGCCCCGGATTGAAGAACACTGAAGCTTTCTTT. Translating it yields CASSPGLKNTEAFF. Using reference TRBV5-1 and TRBJ1-1 for the parts outside the CDR3, the full variable domain is KAGVTQTPRYLIKTRGQQVTLSCSPISGHRSVSWYQQTPGQGLQFLFEYFSETQRNKGNFPGRFSGRQFSNSRSEMNVSTLELGDSALYLCASSPGLKNTEAFFGQGTRLTVV.

The V call is TRBV11-2, the J call TRBJ2-7, with D perhaps TRBD2 (7 bases). This CDR3 is 15 amino acids long. V was shortened by 6 bases and J by 5 bases, with 20 bases between the two germline ends. The germline CDR1 and CDR2 sequences are SGHAT and FQNNGV. DNA of the CDR3: TGTGCCAGCAGGCCTGGGGGCGGGAGAGGGGACGAGCAGTACTTC. Its protein product is CASRPGGGRGDEQYF.

V is TRBV7-2 and J is TRBJ2-7; D is undetermined. V was pared by 1 base and J by 4 bases, with 11 bases between. The CDR3 spans 14 residues. The germline gives CDR1 SGHTA, CDR2 FQGNSA. The CDR3 here is CASSLEPTGYEQYF. In DNA, the CDR3 is TGTGCCAGCAGCTTAGAACCGACGGGTTACGAGCAGTACTTC.

V usage is TRBV4-2 and J usage is TRBJ1-2; D might be TRBD1 (5 bases). CDR1 is LGHNA, CDR2 YNFKEQ, per germline. CDR3 length: 13 residues. Trimming removed 0 bases from V and 7 bases from J, with 9 bases in between. This CDR3 reads CASSQDGGVGYTF. In DNA form, the CDR3 reads TGTGCCAGCAGCCAAGATGGGGGAGTTGGCTACACCTTC.

The chain has TRBV19 and TRBJ2-3, with D perhaps matching TRBD2 (6 bases). This CDR3 has 15 amino acids. From germline, CDR1 is LNHDA and CDR2 SQIVND (reference sequence). V was cut by 0 bases and J by 4 bases, with 11 bases left in between. The CDR3 nucleotides read TGTGCCAGTAGTATAGAGGGCAGGAGGGCAGATACGCAGTATTTT. Protein product: CASSIEGRRADTQYF.

V usage is TRBV10-3 and J usage is TRBJ2-7; maybe TRBD2 (5 bases). The germline V and J ends were trimmed by 5 bases and 3 bases, with 14 bases remaining between them. The CDR3 covers 14 residues. CDR1 ENHRY and CDR2 SYGVKD come from the germline V gene. The CDR3 protein is CAISKREPSYEQYF. The DNA for the CDR3 is TGTGCCATCAGTAAGAGGGAACCGAGCTACGAGCAGTACTTC.

The V call is TRBV10-3, the J call TRBJ2-7; D possibly corresponds to TRBD2 (6 bases). The CDR3 consists of 15 residues. Germline CDR1 ENHRY, CDR2 SYGVKD. Trimming removed 10 bases from V and 1 base from J, with 20 bases in between. This CDR3 reads CATSSTTGVSYEQYF. Here the CDR3 DNA reads TGTGCCACCTCCTCTACGACGGGGGTTTCCTACGAGCAGTACTTC.